This T cell receptor (beta chain) originates from a study of T cell changes during pregnancy in multiple sclerosis. From germline, CDR1 is MNHNY and CDR2 SVGAGI (reference sequence). The CDR3 consists of 16 residues. V lost 2 bases and J lost 7; bases outside the gene matches: 4. TCRdb's table, derived via immunoSEQ multiplex PCR, lists solely in-frame clones and lacks some. The sample yields 65,000 to 95,000 clones, approximately 94% seen once. This clone was recorded a few times. The sample was peripheral blood, taken after pregnancy. This sequence joins TRBV6-6 and TRBJ2-1; 14 positions match TRBD2. The origin of this receptor is a female donor in good health, enrolled as a control in a pregnancy study. The CDR3 protein is CASSYGLAGGGNEQFF. In nucleotides, the CDR3 is TGTGCCAGCAGTTACGGACTAGCGGGAGGAGGAAATGAGCAGTTCTTC.